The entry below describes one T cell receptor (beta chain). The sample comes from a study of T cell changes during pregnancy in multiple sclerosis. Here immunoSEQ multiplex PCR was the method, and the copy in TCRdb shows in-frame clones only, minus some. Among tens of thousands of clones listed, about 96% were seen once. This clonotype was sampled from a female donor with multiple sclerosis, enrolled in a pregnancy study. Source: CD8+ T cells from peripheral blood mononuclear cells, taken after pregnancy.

The CDR3 bases are TGTGCCAGCACGGGGATTCCCAAAGAGACCCAGTACTTC. Residues: CASTGIPKETQYF. The rearrangement uses TRBV6-6 and TRBJ2-5; D is possibly TRBD2 (5 bases). The CDR3 totals 13 residues. Trimming stripped 7 bases from V and 3 bases from J, with 12 bases between. CDR1 is MNHNY, CDR2 SVGAGI, per germline (reference sequence).